This TCR beta chain was identified during a study of T cell clonality in common variable immunodeficiency. Study-wide results and caveats: TCRbeta clonality was increased in CVID versus healthy controls.

This clone occurred many times. The antigen is not known. The read is 3 residues too short to cover the CDR3 end, so that end is filled in from the germline J gene. Here immunoSEQ multiplex PCR was the method, and the copy in TCRdb shows in-frame clones only, minus some. The sample offers about 60,000 clones and no singletons, the top ten holding 1.5% to 2%. V lost 6 bases, J lost 5 bases, and 7 bases stayed unmatched. This CDR3 has 15 residues. CDR1 DFQATT and CDR2 SNEGSKA come from the germline V gene (reference sequence). The specimen sequenced was peripheral blood mononuclear cells. This chain connects TRBV20-1 to TRBJ2-1, with 13 bases identical to TRBD2. The sequence was obtained from a person aged 18 to 69 in good health. CDR3 amino acids: CSANGLAGADNEQFF. CDR3 DNA (partial): TGCAGTGCCAATGGACTAGCGGGAGCCGACAATGAG.